The clone carrying this TCR beta chain occurred once. Its matching antigen is unknown. Data came from immunoSEQ multiplex PCR; TCRdb stores just in-frame clones and leaves some out. Among under 60,000 clones listed, about nine tenths were seen once. This sample stems from a study of OX40 agonist ivuxolimab in advanced cancers. The study's findings and limits: CD8+ T cells averaged more expanded clones than CD4+.

Material: CD4+ or CD8+ T cells sorted from blood, obtained in a trial of the OX40 agonist ivuxolimab. The sequence came from an adult with an advanced solid tumor such as melanoma, head and neck, liver or kidney cancer.

In nucleotides, the CDR3 is TGTGCCTGGAGTGTCCCCGGGTCTTCTGGAAACACCATATATTTT. It translates to CAWSVPGSSGNTIYF. The rearrangement links TRBV30 to TRBJ1-3; D is unclear. CDR1 GTSNPN and CDR2 SVGIG come from the germline V gene (reference sequence). The CDR3 loop spans 15 amino acids. Trimming stripped 0 bases from V and 1 base from J, with 10 bases between. Complete variable domain (other parts from reference TRBV30 and TRBJ1-3): SQTIHQWPATLVQPVGSPLSLECTVEGTSNPNLYWYRQAAGRGLQLLFYSVGIGQISSEVPQNLSASRPQDRQFILSSKKLLLSDSGFYLCAWSVPGSSGNTIYFGEGSWLTVV.